The present T cell receptor (beta chain) was sequenced within a study of cytomegalovirus exposure and HLA in healthy donors. Study conclusions and caveats: HLA allele associations emerged for around 15,000 TCR beta sequences in a later analysis, at 0.05 false discovery rate. In a later analysis, TCR beta V- and J-gene trimming was associated with a missense DCLRE1C variant.

In the case of this clone: What it binds is not known.

PCR primers comprised 60 Vbeta and 13 Jbeta primers. Assay used: immunoSEQ multiplex PCR; TCRdb lists only in-frame clones, some missing. This table holds tens of thousands of clones. The ends were cut back, 6 bases at V and 4 bases at J, with 18 bases in the middle. CDR3 length: 16 residues. From germline, CDR1 is SGHVS and CDR2 FQNEAQ. This receptor was identified in a female donor in good health and CMV-seropositive. The sample taken for sequencing was PBMCs. V and J are TRBV7-8 and TRBJ2-2; maybe TRBD2 (6 bases). The CDR3 bases are TGTGCCAGCAGTTTGGAGGGGATCTGGTCCACCGGGGAGCTGTTTTTT. Translated, it gives CASSLEGIWSTGELFF.